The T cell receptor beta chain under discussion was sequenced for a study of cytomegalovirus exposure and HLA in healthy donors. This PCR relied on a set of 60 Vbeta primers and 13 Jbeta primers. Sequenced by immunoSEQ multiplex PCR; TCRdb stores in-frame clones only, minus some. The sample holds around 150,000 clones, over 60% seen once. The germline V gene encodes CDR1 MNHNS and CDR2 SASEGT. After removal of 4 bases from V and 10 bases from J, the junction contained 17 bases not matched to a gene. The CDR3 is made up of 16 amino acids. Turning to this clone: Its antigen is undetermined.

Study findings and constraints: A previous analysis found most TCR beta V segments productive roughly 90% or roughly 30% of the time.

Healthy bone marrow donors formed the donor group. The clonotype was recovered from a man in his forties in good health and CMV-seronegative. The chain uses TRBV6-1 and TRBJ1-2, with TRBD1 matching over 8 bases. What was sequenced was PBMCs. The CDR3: CASSAGSFKDRVAYTF. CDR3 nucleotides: TGTGCCAGCAGTGCGGGGTCTTTTAAGGACAGGGTGGCCTACACCTTC.